This is a list of T cell receptor beta chains from one sample in a study of Ad26.COV2.S vaccination and SARS-CoV-2 variants. TCRdb's copy holds only in-frame clones and misses some; the assay was immunoSEQ multiplex PCR. Seen here are approximately 450,000 clones, 90% observed once, and the top ten hold 10% to 15%. The sequencing here drew on peripheral blood, taken in a trial of Ad26.COV2.S vaccine versus placebo. These receptor sequences come from a person between 18 and 60 years old who received the Ad26.COV2.S COVID-19 vaccine or a placebo. The CDR3 runs from the conserved cysteine through the conserved F or W. Each record gives: J gene, clone size, V gene, D gene, CDR3 protein, CDR3 DNA. D genes are given only for firm matches. Size values are once, few and many counts, or a class for expanded clones, and some rows have none.

J: TRBJ2-5
size: -
V: TRBV18
D: -
CDR3: CASSSGYQETQYF
DNA: TGTGCCAGCTCATCTGGGTACCAAGAGACCCAGTACTTC

J: TRBJ2-7
size: -
V: TRBV5-1
D: TRBD2
CDR3: CASSLETSGYEQYF
DNA: TGCGCCAGCAGCTTGGAGACTAGCGGCTACGAGCAGTACTTC

J: TRBJ2-1
size: -
V: TRBV27
D: TRBD1
CDR3: CASSFRRQGGYNEQFF
DNA: TGTGCCAGCAGTTTTAGAAGACAGGGGGGCTACAATGAGCAGTTCTTC

J: TRBJ1-2
size: -
V: TRBV19
D: -
CDR3: CASSNPAAANYGYTF
DNA: TGTGCCAGTAGTAACCCCGCAGCCGCTAACTATGGCTACACCTTC

J: TRBJ2-5
size: -
V: TRBV18
D: TRBD2
CDR3: CASSPGLDTPETQYF
DNA: TGTGCCAGCTCACCAGGACTAGACACCCCAGAGACCCAGTACTTC

J: TRBJ2-2
size: -
V: TRBV2
D: TRBD1
CDR3: CASSATGETGELFF
DNA: TGTGCCAGCAGCGCGACAGGGGAAACCGGGGAGCTGTTTTTT

J: TRBJ1-3
size: -
V: TRBV3-1/TRBV3-2
D: -
CDR3: CASTLWGSGNTIYF
DNA: TGTGCCAGCACCCTTTGGGGCTCTGGAAACACCATATATTTT

J: TRBJ2-2
size: -
V: TRBV11-2
D: TRBD2
CDR3: CASSLPGLAWVGELFF
DNA: TGTGCCAGCAGCTTACCGGGACTAGCGTGGGTCGGGGAGCTGTTTTTT

J: TRBJ2-1
size: -
V: TRBV10-3
D: TRBD2
CDR3: CAISPPERLAGGINEQFF
DNA: TGTGCCATCAGTCCACCCGAACGCCTGGCGGGAGGTATCAATGAGCAGTTCTTC

J: TRBJ2-3
size: -
V: TRBV5-5
D: -
CDR3: CASSSGDSTADTQYF
DNA: TGTGCCAGCAGTTCGGGGGACTCAACTGCAGATACGCAGTATTTT

J: TRBJ2-7
size: -
V: TRBV5-4
D: -
CDR3: CASSLAGREEQYF
DNA: TGTGCCAGCAGCTTGGCTGGGCGAGAGGAGCAGTACTTC

J: TRBJ1-4
size: -
V: TRBV14
D: -
CDR3: CASSHIAEKLFF
DNA: TGTGCCAGCAGCCATATCGCTGAAAAACTGTTTTTT

J: TRBJ1-5
size: -
V: TRBV7-2
D: -
CDR3: CASREPGPFSPQHF
DNA: TGTGCCAGCAGAGAGCCGGGACCCTTTTCCCCCCAGCATTTT

J: TRBJ1-3
size: -
V: TRBV4-3
D: -
CDR3: CASSQVSPGPGGGNTIYF
DNA: TGCGCCAGCAGCCAAGTTTCACCGGGTCCCGGGGGTGGAAACACCATATATTTT

J: TRBJ2-4
size: -
V: TRBV19
D: TRBD1
CDR3: CASSTRGTGLSGAKNIQYF
DNA: TGTGCCAGTAGTACCAGGGGGACGGGGCTCTCGGGGGCCAAAAACATTCAGTACTTC

J: TRBJ2-3
size: once
V: TRBV2
D: TRBD2
CDR3: CASRRLAASTDTQYF
DNA: TGTGCCAGCAGACGACTAGCGGCAAGCACAGATACGCAGTATTTT

J: TRBJ2-2
size: -
V: TRBV18
D: TRBD1
CDR3: CASSPSTGPDTGELFF
DNA: TGTGCCAGCTCACCTTCGACAGGGCCGGACACCGGGGAGCTGTTTTTT

J: TRBJ2-2
size: -
V: TRBV5-4
D: -
CDR3: CASSFIRASRAGELFF
DNA: TGTGCCAGCAGCTTTATCCGCGCTAGTCGGGCCGGGGAGCTGTTTTTT

J: TRBJ1-1
size: -
V: TRBV15
D: TRBD1
CDR3: CATSGPWTGNTEAFF
DNA: TGTGCCACCAGCGGCCCCTGGACAGGGAACACTGAAGCTTTCTTT

J: TRBJ2-2
size: -
V: TRBV5-1
D: TRBD2
CDR3: CASSMTSGSNTGELFF
DNA: TGCGCCAGCAGCATGACTAGCGGGTCGAACACCGGGGAGCTGTTTTTT

J: TRBJ2-1
size: -
V: TRBV24-1
D: TRBD2
CDR3: CATSELGLADGNEQFF
DNA: TGTGCCACCAGTGAGCTGGGACTAGCGGACGGAAATGAGCAGTTCTTC

J: TRBJ2-7
size: -
V: TRBV5-4
D: TRBD2
CDR3: CASPAGLYEQYF
DNA: TGTGCCAGCCCAGCGGGGCTCTACGAGCAGTACTTC

J: TRBJ2-7
size: -
V: TRBV6-6
D: -
CDR3: CASRPPGSYEQYF
DNA: TGTGCCAGCCGCCCCCCGGGGTCCTACGAGCAGTACTTC

J: TRBJ2-7
size: -
V: TRBV5-1
D: TRBD1
CDR3: CASSLGTGEQYF
DNA: TGCGCCAGCAGCTTGGGGACAGGCGAGCAGTACTTC

J: TRBJ2-7
size: -
V: TRBV6-4
D: TRBD2
CDR3: CASSDSRGRGSYEQYF
DNA: TGTGCCAGCAGTGACTCTCGCGGGAGGGGCTCCTACGAGCAGTACTTC

J: TRBJ1-1
size: -
V: TRBV12-3/TRBV12-4
D: -
CDR3: CASSLRGATEAFF
DNA: TGTGCCAGCAGTTTAAGGGGGGCCACTGAAGCTTTCTTT

J: TRBJ2-3
size: -
V: TRBV28
D: TRBD2
CDR3: CASTSAPSTDTQYF
DNA: TGTGCCAGTACTAGCGCCCCTAGCACAGATACGCAGTATTTT

J: TRBJ1-2
size: -
V: TRBV6-5
D: TRBD1
CDR3: CASTTGDYGYTF
DNA: TGTGCCAGCACTACAGGGGACTATGGCTACACCTTC

J: TRBJ2-7
size: -
V: TRBV7-2
D: TRBD2
CDR3: CASSYRSGGSYEQYF
DNA: TGTGCCAGCAGCTACCGGAGCGGGGGGAGCTACGAGCAGTACTTC

J: TRBJ2-7
size: -
V: TRBV27
D: TRBD2
CDR3: CASSPGSGSSYEQYF
DNA: TGTGCCAGCAGTCCCGGTAGCGGGAGCTCCTACGAGCAGTACTTC

J: TRBJ1-5
size: -
V: TRBV27
D: -
CDR3: CASSRQGNQPQHF
DNA: TGTGCCAGCAGTCGACAGGGCAATCAGCCCCAGCATTTT

J: TRBJ2-1
size: -
V: TRBV9
D: TRBD1
CDR3: CASSVGQGAYNEQFF
DNA: TGTGCCAGCAGCGTAGGACAGGGGGCGTACAATGAGCAGTTCTTC

J: TRBJ1-2
size: -
V: TRBV7-2
D: -
CDR3: CASSLEISNYGYTF
DNA: TGTGCCAGCAGCTTAGAGATTTCGAACTATGGCTACACCTTC

J: TRBJ2-1
size: -
V: TRBV11-3
D: TRBD2
CDR3: CASSLGVAGEYNEQFF
DNA: TGTGCCAGCAGCTTAGGCGTAGCGGGAGAATACAATGAGCAGTTCTTC

J: TRBJ2-7
size: -
V: TRBV9
D: TRBD1
CDR3: CASSATGQGFYEQYF
DNA: TGTGCCAGCAGCGCAACCGGACAGGGCTTCTACGAGCAGTACTTC

J: TRBJ1-1
size: -
V: TRBV19
D: -
CDR3: CASSISQGRGEAFF
DNA: TGTGCCAGTAGTATTTCGCAGGGGAGAGGTGAAGCTTTCTTT

J: TRBJ1-4
size: -
V: TRBV5-4
D: -
CDR3: CASSSTVRDEKLFF
DNA: TGTGCCAGCAGCTCGACGGTCCGGGATGAAAAACTGTTTTTT

J: TRBJ1-4
size: -
V: TRBV4-1
D: TRBD1
CDR3: CASSQRQGFATNEKLFF
DNA: TGCGCCAGCAGCCAAAGACAGGGCTTTGCAACTAATGAAAAACTGTTTTTT

J: TRBJ2-7
size: -
V: TRBV9
D: -
CDR3: CASSVAYGYTYEQYF
DNA: TGTGCCAGCAGCGTAGCCTACGGGTACACCTACGAGCAGTACTTC

J: TRBJ2-7
size: -
V: TRBV4-2
D: TRBD2
CDR3: CASSQGLAGSYEQYF
DNA: TGTGCCAGCAGCCAAGGGCTAGCGGGTTCCTACGAGCAGTACTTC

J: TRBJ2-7
size: few
V: TRBV5-1
D: -
CDR3: CASSLVDVSYEQYF
DNA: TGCGCCAGCAGCTTGGTAGACGTTTCCTACGAGCAGTACTTC

J: TRBJ2-7
size: -
V: TRBV18
D: TRBD2
CDR3: CASSSSGTMAYEQYF
DNA: TGTGCCAGCTCATCTAGTGGGACTATGGCCTACGAGCAGTACTTC

J: TRBJ1-6
size: -
V: TRBV27
D: -
CDR3: CASSLSGASYSPLHF
DNA: TGTGCCAGCAGTTTATCCGGGGCGTCCTATTCACCCCTCCACTTT

J: TRBJ1-1
size: -
V: TRBV7-2
D: -
CDR3: CASSPLPSSEAFF
DNA: TGTGCCAGCAGCCCCCTTCCGAGCTCTGAAGCTTTCTTT

J: TRBJ2-7
size: once
V: TRBV7-2
D: TRBD2
CDR3: CASSFSGFSYEQYF
DNA: TGTGCCAGCAGCTTTAGCGGGTTCTCCTACGAGCAGTACTTC

J: TRBJ2-4
size: -
V: TRBV6-2/TRBV6-3
D: -
CDR3: CASSWLGDTKNIQYF
DNA: TGTGCCAGCAGTTGGTTAGGGGATACCAAAAACATTCAGTACTTC

J: TRBJ1-6
size: -
V: TRBV28
D: -
CDR3: CAITLRGNSPLHF
DNA: TGTGCCATCACCCTGAGGGGGAATTCACCCCTCCACTTT

J: TRBJ2-7
size: -
V: TRBV30
D: -
CDR3: CAWSVRSATSYEQYF
DNA: TGTGCCTGGAGTGTACGGTCAGCTACCTCCTACGAGCAGTACTTC

J: TRBJ2-5
size: -
V: TRBV5-1
D: TRBD1
CDR3: CASFYGTGETQYF
DNA: TGCGCCAGCTTCTACGGGACAGGGGAGACCCAGTACTTC

J: TRBJ2-1
size: -
V: TRBV18
D: -
CDR3: CASSPGTGNEQFF
DNA: TGTGCCAGCTCGCCCGGGACTGGCAATGAGCAGTTCTTC

J: TRBJ2-1
size: -
V: TRBV19
D: TRBD1
CDR3: CASRQGSFSYNEQFF
DNA: TGTGCCAGCAGACAGGGTAGTTTTTCCTACAATGAGCAGTTCTTC

J: TRBJ1-6
size: once
V: TRBV19
D: TRBD1
CDR3: CASSIKRGQGFGPLTLHF
DNA: TGTGCCAGTAGTATAAAGCGGGGACAGGGGTTCGGCCCTTTAACCCTCCACTTT